What follows are 32 T cell receptor beta chains derived from one specimen sequenced in a study of T cell responses to AZD1222 COVID-19 vaccine. Some clones are missing from TCRdb's copy, which holds only in-frame ones; the method was immunoSEQ multiplex PCR. The table lists approximately 120,000 clones, nearly 90% of them singletons, with more than 10% in the top ten. The starting material was peripheral blood, obtained on day 0 of MenACWY control vaccination. The receptors stem from an adult in good health.

This sequence joins TRBV7-2 and TRBJ2-4, with no clear D. Between the trimmed V and J ends, which lost 2 bases and 6 bases, there was a span of 8 bases. There are 13 residues in the CDR3. Germline V gives CDR1 SGHTA, CDR2 FQGNSA. In DNA form, the CDR3 reads TGTGCCAGCAGCTTAAAGGGCGGAAACATTCAGTACTTC. It codes for CASSLKGGNIQYF.

The chain couples TRBV7-9 to TRBJ1-6; TRBD1 might be the D (5 bases). V was cut by 3 bases and J by 4 bases, with 19 bases left in between. This CDR3 comprises 18 residues. CDR1 is SEHNR and CDR2 is FQNEAQ in the germline V gene (reference sequence). CDR3 loop: CASSFSSGGSPYNSPLHF. CDR3 bases: TGTGCCAGCAGCTTTTCATCTGGGGGGTCACCTTATAATTCACCCCTCCACTTT.

This chain joins TRBV25-1 and TRBJ1-1; D unresolved. V lost 4 bases to trimming and J lost 4 bases, with 13 bases between them. The CDR3 contains 14 residues. CDR1 is MGHDK, CDR2 SYGVNS, per germline. CDR3 in amino acids: CASSGPVGSTEAFF. The CDR3 region has the DNA TGTGCCAGCAGTGGGCCCGTGGGAAGCACTGAAGCTTTCTTT.

This clone was recorded a few times. The V call is TRBV7-2, the J call TRBJ2-7; tentatively, D is TRBD1 (5 bases). CDR1 is SGHTA, CDR2 FQGNSA, per germline. The CDR3 length is 14 residues. Between the trimmed V and J ends, which lost 6 bases and 6 bases, there was a span of 18 bases. The CDR3 sequence is CASRPAGTGTEQYF. The CDR3 nucleotides read TGTGCCAGCAGGCCGGCAGGTACAGGTACCGAGCAGTACTTC.

The V and J genes are TRBV4-2 and TRBJ2-3; TRBD1 or TRBD2 may be the D gene (6 bases each). CDR1 is LGHNA and CDR2 is YNFKEQ in the germline V gene. The CDR3 sequence is 15 residues long. V lost 4 bases and J 0 bases, leaving 11 bases between the germline ends. This CDR3 is CASSPRGGSTDTQYF. DNA of the CDR3: TGTGCCAGCAGCCCCCGAGGGGGGAGCACAGATACGCAGTATTTT.

The chain combines TRBV10-2 with TRBJ2-1, with 14 positions matching TRBD2. J lost 7 bases, V lost 3 bases, and 5 bases had no gene match. Germline-derived CDR1 and CDR2 are WSHSY and SAAADI. The CDR3 spans 16 residues. CDR3 amino acids: CASSDVGTSGRNEQFF. The CDR3 coding sequence is TGCGCCAGCAGTGACGTCGGGACTAGCGGGAGAAATGAGCAGTTCTTC.

The rearrangement links TRBV6-5 to TRBJ2-5, with D possibly matching TRBD1 (5 bases). Deletions cut 6 bases from V and 2 bases from J, with 10 bases between. From germline, CDR1 is MNHEY and CDR2 SVGAGI. The length of the CDR3 is 13 residues. CDR3 sequence reads: CASSKGSQETQYF. Here the CDR3 DNA reads TGTGCCAGCAGCAAGGGGTCACAAGAGACCCAGTACTTC.

The chain has TRBV7-8 and TRBJ1-5, with 8 positions matching TRBD1. The germline V gene encodes CDR1 SGHVS and CDR2 FQNEAQ. The junction had 12 bases not matched to a gene; V was cut back by 4 bases and J by 7 bases. The CDR3 sequence is 16 residues long. In DNA form, the CDR3 reads TGTGCCAGCAGCTCCACCCGACAGGGGAAAATACAGCCCCAGCATTTT. Protein sequence: CASSSTRQGKIQPQHF.

The rearrangement joins TRBV7-2 to TRBJ2-7, with D hard to call. The germline CDR1 and CDR2 sequences are SGHTA and FQGNSA. The V end lost 2 bases, the J end lost 3 bases, and 20 bases lay between the germline ends. The CDR3 sequence is 17 residues long. This CDR3 reads CASSLSRSISARYEQYF. The CDR3 nucleotides read TGTGCCAGCAGCTTAAGTCGGTCAATTTCTGCCCGCTACGAGCAGTACTTC.

This clone was counted a single time. The J gene is TRBJ2-1, the V gene TRBV7-2, with 10 bases aligning to TRBD1. This CDR3 region has 14 residues. Germline assignment: CDR1 SGHTA and CDR2 FQGNSA. V trimming: 1 base; J trimming: 16 bases; junction bases outside the gene matches: 10. The CDR3 protein is CASSLGPRDRGGFF. The CDR3 DNA sequence: TGTGCCAGCAGCTTAGGGCCGAGGGACAGGGGAGGATTCTTC.

This sequence joins TRBV5-4 and TRBJ1-6; perhaps TRBD1 as D (6 bases). The germline CDR1 and CDR2 sequences are SGHNT and YYREEE (reference sequence). The CDR3 runs 17 residues. Deletions cut 5 bases from V and 5 bases from J, with 20 bases between. The CDR3 DNA is TGTGCCAGCAGGCCCGGGGGCCGAGGCGCTGATAATTCACCCCTCCACTTT. Translating gives CASRPGGRGADNSPLHF.

This sequence joins TRBV7-9 and TRBJ2-5; 7 nucleotides align to TRBD1. There are 15 residues in the CDR3. The V and J ends lost 3 bases and 4 bases, in that order; junction bases with no gene match: 8. CDR1 SEHNR and CDR2 FQNEAQ come from the germline V gene (reference sequence). DNA of the CDR3: TGTGCCAGCAGCTTTTCGACAGGGTCCGGAGAGACCCAGTACTTC. This codes for CASSFSTGSGETQYF.

The chain uses TRBV19 and TRBJ1-5, with 10 bases aligning to TRBD1. After removal of 4 bases from V and 0 bases from J, the junction contained 6 bases not matched to a gene. Germline V CDR1 and CDR2: LNHDA, SQIVND (reference sequence). The CDR3 length is 17 residues. The CDR3 reads CASSTRDRGYSNQPQHF. The DNA of the CDR3 is TGTGCCAGTAGTACCCGGGACAGGGGCTATAGCAATCAGCCCCAGCATTTT.

J is TRBJ2-7 and V is TRBV19; D is unclear. Germline V gene sequence: CDR1 LNHDA, CDR2 SQIVND (reference sequence). This CDR3 is 16 amino acids long. Trimming cost V 1 base and J 6 bases, with 19 bases left between them. Here the CDR3 reads CASSIGDRVGPGEQYF. Written as DNA, the CDR3 is TGTGCCAGTAGTATAGGAGATCGGGTAGGACCTGGCGAGCAGTACTTC.

This rearrangement joins TRBV4-3 to TRBJ2-2; no clear D. Germline CDR1 is LGHNA and CDR2 is YSLEER. V gave up 4 bases and J gave up 5 bases, with 8 bases separating them. The CDR3 has 13 residues. The CDR3 is CASSPPLTGELFF. In nucleotides, the CDR3 is TGCGCCAGCAGCCCCCCCCTAACCGGGGAGCTGTTTTTT.

The rearrangement uses TRBV7-9 and TRBJ2-1, with a weak D call TRBD1 (6 bases). V was pared by 6 bases and J by 7 bases, with 10 bases between. Germline-derived CDR1 and CDR2 are SEHNR and FQNEAQ (reference sequence). The CDR3 is 12 amino acids. CDR3 bases: TGTGCCAGCAGTCCCACAGGGAATGAGCAGTTCTTC. This gives the protein CASSPTGNEQFF.

The CDR3, as DNA: TGTGCCAGCTCACAGTACACGGCAATTGAAGCTTTCTTT. Its protein product is CASSQYTAIEAFF. This chain links TRBV18 with TRBJ1-1; D gene uncertain. The germline gives CDR1 KGHSH, CDR2 LQKENI. The CDR3 sequence is 13 residues long. V was pared by 4 bases and J by 7 bases, with 13 bases between.

V is TRBV2 and J is TRBJ1-2; the D gene is possibly TRBD1 (5 bases). The CDR3 totals 16 residues. Trimming removed 0 bases at V and 8 bases at J, with 19 bases between. Germline loops: CDR1 SNHLY, CDR2 FYNNEI. The CDR3 is CASSEALRGRGEGYTF. The CDR3, as DNA: TGTGCCAGCAGTGAAGCTCTGCGCGGGAGAGGGGAAGGCTACACCTTC.

Only a few counts were recorded for this clone. The chain carries TRBV18 and TRBJ1-2, with a tentative D call TRBD1 (5 bases). CDR3 length: 15 residues. Trimming removed 2 bases at V and 2 bases at J, with 12 bases between. The germline V gene has CDR1 KGHSH and CDR2 LQKENI. CDR3 sequence reads: CASSPDTGPNYGYTF. The CDR3, as DNA: TGTGCCAGCTCACCAGACACGGGGCCCAACTATGGCTACACCTTC.

The CDR3 sequence is CASNPRRYGNTIYF. CDR3 DNA sequence: TGTGCCAGCAACCCCCGGAGGTACGGAAACACCATATATTTT. The chain combines TRBV28 with TRBJ1-3; D gene uncertain. From germline, CDR1 is MDHEN and CDR2 SYDVKM. The CDR3 is made up of 14 amino acids. V shed 7 bases and J shed 4 bases, with 14 bases lying between them.

Only one count was recorded for this clone. The chain carries TRBV6-1 and TRBJ2-3, with 8 bases that match TRBD1. V trimming: 4 bases; J trimming: 1 base; junction bases outside the gene matches: 7. This CDR3 is 16 amino acids long. Looked up from germline, CDR1 is MNHNS and CDR2 is SASEGT. The CDR3 nucleotides are TGTGCCAGCAGTGCCGGGACAGGTTCGCGCACAGATACGCAGTATTTT. Translated: CASSAGTGSRTDTQYF.

CDR3 residues: CATSGPEGSYTF. CDR3 DNA sequence: TGTGCCACCAGCGGACCAGAAGGAAGCTACACCTTC. The gene calls are TRBV24-1 and TRBJ1-2; D gene unclear. Germline CDR1 and CDR2: KGHDR and SFDVKD. The CDR3 consists of 12 residues. Trimming shortened V by 7 bases and J by 9 bases, and 14 bases separated the two germline ends.

This chain uses TRBV13 with TRBJ2-2, with D unresolved. Looked up from germline, CDR1 is PRHDT and CDR2 is FYEKMQ (reference sequence). The CDR3 has 15 amino acids. Between the trimmed V and J ends, which lost 1 base and 4 bases, there was a span of 10 bases. CDR3 loop: CASSLVGQSTGELFF. CDR3 in DNA: TGTGCCAGCAGCTTAGTAGGTCAGTCCACCGGGGAGCTGTTTTTT.

The genes are TRBV6-2 or TRBV6-3 and TRBJ1-2; TRBD1 is a possible D gene (5 bases). With 3 bases removed from V and 8 bases from J, the gap between germline ends came to 25 bases. CDR3 length: 17 amino acids. CDR1 and CDR2 (germline): MNHEY, SVGEGT. The CDR3 DNA follows: TGTGCCAGCAGTTATCTATCAATCCGCGGCAGGGAGGAGGGCTACACCTTC. Its translation: CASSYLSIRGREEGYTF.

J is TRBJ1-2 and V is TRBV6-2 or TRBV6-3; D is ambiguous. Germline-derived CDR1 and CDR2 are MNHEY and SVGEGT. This CDR3 region has 15 residues. The V gene lost 0 bases and the J gene lost 1 base, with 9 bases spanning the gap. The CDR3 loop reads CASSYSLGNNYGYTF. The DNA of the CDR3 is TGTGCCAGCAGTTACTCGCTAGGGAATAACTATGGCTACACCTTC.

This chain links TRBV6-5 with TRBJ1-6, with D possibly matching TRBD1 (5 bases). Germline values: CDR1 MNHEY, CDR2 SVGAGI. V shed 4 bases and J shed 5 bases, with 12 bases lying between them. The CDR3 is made up of 15 amino acids. The CDR3 bases are TGTGCCAGCAGTTTCGACGACAGTAATAATTCACCCCTCCACTTT. Translated: CASSFDDSNNSPLHF.

The V gene is TRBV2, the J gene TRBJ2-1; the match to TRBD2 covers 9 bases. J lost 16 bases, V lost 8 bases, and 6 bases had no gene match. CDR1 is SNHLY and CDR2 is FYNNEI in the germline V gene. CDR3 length equals 10 residues. The CDR3 bases are TGTGCCAGCTCCCAGGGACTAGCCTTCTTC. Amino acid sequence: CASSQGLAFF.

The chain recombines TRBV6-5 with TRBJ1-2; TRBD1 aligns across 9 bases. V lost 6 bases and J lost 1; bases outside the gene matches: 6. The CDR3 is made up of 15 amino acids. Germline V gene data show CDR1 as MNHEY and CDR2 as SVGAGI. CDR3: CASSPTGGDNYGYTF. CDR3 DNA sequence: TGTGCCAGCAGCCCGACAGGGGGGGATAACTATGGCTACACCTTC.

This chain joins TRBV6-6 and TRBJ2-1; no clear D. Trimming cost V 5 bases and J 8 bases, with 19 bases left between them. The CDR3 is made up of 15 amino acids. Germline CDR1 and CDR2: MNHNY and SVGAGI (reference sequence). CDR3: CASSTHPPIRDEQFF. DNA of the CDR3: TGTGCCAGCAGTACCCACCCGCCCATTCGCGATGAGCAGTTCTTC.

This clone was found once. The chain links TRBV11-1 to TRBJ2-3; TRBD1 aligns across 9 bases. This CDR3 is built from 15 residues. Germline CDR1 and CDR2: SGHAT and FQDESV (reference sequence). After removal of 5 bases from V and 3 bases from J, the junction contained 6 bases not matched to a gene. CDR3: CASSNRDRVTDTQYF. The CDR3 coding sequence is TGTGCCAGCAGCAACCGGGACAGGGTAACAGATACGCAGTATTTT.

This rearrangement joins TRBV9 to TRBJ1-2; 8 bases align to TRBD1. This CDR3 is built from 15 residues. V gave up 4 bases and J gave up 6 bases; unmatched junction bases: 11. From germline, CDR1 is SGDLS and CDR2 YYNGEE. Here the CDR3 DNA reads TGTGCCAGCAGCCACCGGTTGACAGGGGACCATGGCTACACCTTC. It is translated as CASSHRLTGDHGYTF.

This chain uses TRBV19 with TRBJ2-2, with 9 bases lining up with TRBD1. Germline V gives CDR1 LNHDA, CDR2 SQIVND (reference sequence). Trimming took 7 bases from V and 7 from J; bases not matched to a gene: 7. The length of the CDR3 is 14 residues. CDR3 bases: TGTGCCAGTATAGGGACAGGGTCAGGCGGGGAGCTGTTTTTT. The encoded protein is CASIGTGSGGELFF.